The sequence of this TCR beta chain was determined in a study of neurological immune-mediated disorders. This clonotype was seen at least ten times. This sample's time point: longitudinal time-point 2. TCRdb fed the 5' RACE reads into MiXCR, producing one record per CDR3 protein. The table lists over 55,000 distinct CDR3 sequences, around a tenth of them singletons. The receptor comes from a man younger than 45 in good health. Specimen: PBMCs.

CDR3 nucleotide sequence: TGTGCCATCAGTGAGTTTGAGACTAGCGGATTCTACGAGCAGTACTTC. It codes for CAISEFETSGFYEQYF. The V gene is TRBV10-3, the J gene TRBJ2-7, with TRBD2 matching 9 bases. Per the germline V gene, CDR1 is ENHRY and CDR2 is SYGVKD. The CDR3 extends over 16 amino acids. The trim removed 1 base at V and 3 bases at J, leaving 7 bases unmatched.